This TCR beta chain is drawn from a study of CD8 T cells in ankylosing spondylitis. This clonotype was observed at least ten times. The CDR3 consists of 13 residues. Germline CDR1 and CDR2: MNHEY and SVGEGT. Trimming took 2 bases from V and 2 from J, leaving 7 bases between them. TCRdb passed the 5' RACE reads through MiXCR, listing each CDR3 protein once. The table records some 200,000 distinct CDR3 sequences, 15% to 20% of them present only once. The genes are TRBV6-2 or TRBV6-3 and TRBJ2-7, with D unresolved. Material for sequencing was blood, either unsorted or a sorted T cell fraction (not recorded which). The receptor was derived from a male donor aged 5-29 years with ankylosing spondylitis or in good health (not recorded which). In DNA, the CDR3 is TGTGCCAGCAGTTACACCGGCACCTACGAGCAGTACTTC. Translated: CASSYTGTYEQYF.